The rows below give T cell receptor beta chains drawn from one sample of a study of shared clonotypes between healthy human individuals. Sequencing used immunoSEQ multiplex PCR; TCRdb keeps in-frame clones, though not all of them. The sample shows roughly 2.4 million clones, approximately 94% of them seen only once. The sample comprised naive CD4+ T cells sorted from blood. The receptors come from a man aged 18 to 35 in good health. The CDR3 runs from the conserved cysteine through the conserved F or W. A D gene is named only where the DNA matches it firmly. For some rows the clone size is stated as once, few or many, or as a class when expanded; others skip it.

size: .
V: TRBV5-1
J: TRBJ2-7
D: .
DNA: TGCGCCAGCAGCGTGGAGGGATTTTCCTACGAGCAGTACTTC
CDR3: CASSVEGFSYEQYF

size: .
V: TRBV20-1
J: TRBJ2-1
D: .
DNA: TGCAGTCCCCTCTCCTACAATGAGCAGTTCTTC
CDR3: CSPLSYNEQFF

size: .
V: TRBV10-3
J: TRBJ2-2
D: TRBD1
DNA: TGTGCCATCATGACCGACAGGGGAAACACCGGGGAGCTGTTTTTT
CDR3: CAIMTDRGNTGELFF

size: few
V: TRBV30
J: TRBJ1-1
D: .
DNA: TGTGCCTGGAGAGAGGACACAAACACTGAAGCTTTCTTT
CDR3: CAWREDTNTEAFF

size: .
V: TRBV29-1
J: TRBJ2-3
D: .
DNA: TGCAGCGTTGAAGACCCAAACGGGGCAGATACGCAGTATTTT
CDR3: CSVEDPNGADTQYF

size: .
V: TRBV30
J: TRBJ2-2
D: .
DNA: TGTGCCTGGAGTCCGCGTAACGCCGGGGAGCTGTTTTTT
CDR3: CAWSPRNAGELFF

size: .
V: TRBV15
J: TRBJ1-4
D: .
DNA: TGTGCCACCACCAGCGGAGCGGGGAATCGTGAAAAACTGTTTTTT
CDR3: CATTSGAGNREKLFF

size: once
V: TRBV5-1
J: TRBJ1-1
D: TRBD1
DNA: TGCGCCAGCAGCACTCAGGGGGCGAACACTGAAGCTTTCTTT
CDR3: CASSTQGANTEAFF

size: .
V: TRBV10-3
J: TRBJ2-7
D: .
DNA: TGTGCCATCAGTGAACCCGCGGCCGAGCAGTACTTC
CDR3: CAISEPAAEQYF

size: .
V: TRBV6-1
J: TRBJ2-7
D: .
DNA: TGTGCCAGCAGTGAGGTTGCGCTCAGCTCCTACGAGCAGTACTTC
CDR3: CASSEVALSSYEQYF

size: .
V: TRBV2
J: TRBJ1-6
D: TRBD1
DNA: TGTGCCAGCAGTGTTTCGGGACAGGGAAATTCACCCCTCCACTTT
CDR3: CASSVSGQGNSPLHF

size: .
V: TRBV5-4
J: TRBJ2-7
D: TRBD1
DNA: TGTGCCAGCAGCAACCGGGACAGTAGATACGAGCAGTACTTC
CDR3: CASSNRDSRYEQYF

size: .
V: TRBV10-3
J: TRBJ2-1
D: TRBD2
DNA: TGTGCCATTCGGACTAGCGGGAGCGATGAGCAGTTCTTC
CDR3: CAIRTSGSDEQFF

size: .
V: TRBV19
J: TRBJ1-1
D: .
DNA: TGTGCCAGTATTGGAGAGGGGGGCCCCTTTCGTGGAGCTTTCTTT
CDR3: CASIGEGGPFRGAFF

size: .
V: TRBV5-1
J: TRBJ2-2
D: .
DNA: TGCGCCAGCCAACTACACGGGCTGTTTTTT
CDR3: CASQLHGLFF